This passage covers 19 T cell receptor beta chains from one sample sequenced in a study of CD8 T cells in ankylosing spondylitis. Each CDR3 protein is one row after TCRdb ran MiXCR on the 5' RACE reads. The table records some 250,000 distinct CDR3 sequences, less than 10% of them present only once. Material for sequencing was blood, either unsorted or a sorted T cell fraction (not recorded which). The receptors were gathered from a male donor with ankylosing spondylitis or in good health (not recorded which).

Concerning this clonotype: A junction boundary mismatches the germline segment, possibly from a read error. The chain recombines TRBV7-2 with TRBJ2-7, with 10 bases that match TRBD1. The germline gives CDR1 SGHTA, CDR2 FQGNSA. The CDR3 extends over 12 amino acids. The CDR3 DNA follows: TGTGCCAGCAGCTCCTCCGGGACAGGGGACTTTTTC. It yields the protein CASSSSGTGDFF.

In its sample, this clonotype was seen many times. This chain connects TRBV7-2 to TRBJ2-3; a weak D match, TRBD2 (6 bases). From germline, CDR1 is SGHTA and CDR2 FQGNSA. The CDR3 runs to 15 residues. V lost 7 bases, J lost 2 bases, and 16 bases lay in between. CDR3 residues: CASTQSGSFTDTQYF. The CDR3 DNA reads as TGTGCCAGCACCCAATCCGGGAGTTTCACAGATACGCAGTATTTT.

This clonotype was recorded many times. This chain joins TRBV4-1 and TRBJ2-5, with D hard to call. Per the germline V gene, CDR1 is MGHRA and CDR2 is YSYEKL. The V gene lost 8 bases and the J gene lost 4 bases, with 8 bases spanning the gap. CDR3 length equals 11 residues. Here the CDR3 reads CASRAPETQYF. CDR3 bases: TGCGCCAGCCGAGCTCCAGAGACCCAGTACTTC.

The DNA of the CDR3 is TGCGCCAGCAGCCAAGATTTGGCGGGAGTAACTAGTGGGGCCAACGTCCTGACTTTC. It yields the protein CASSQDLAGVTSGANVLTF. V is TRBV4-1 and J is TRBJ2-6, with 7 bases aligning to TRBD2. Trimming took 0 bases from V and 3 from J; bases not matched to a gene: 11. CDR1 is MGHRA and CDR2 is YSYEKL in the germline V gene. The length of the CDR3 is 19 residues.

This clonotype was seen more than once but under ten times. The CDR3 sequence: CSADRPGTYEQYF. For the CDR3, the DNA is TGCAGTGCAGACCGGCCAGGAACCTACGAGCAGTACTTC. The chain joins TRBV20-1 to TRBJ2-7; unclear D gene. Trimming cost V 6 bases and J 2 bases, with 14 bases left between them. This CDR3 contains 13 residues. Germline CDR1 is DFQATT and CDR2 is SNEGSKA (reference sequence).

This clonotype was counted many times. This rearrangement joins TRBV7-2 to TRBJ2-5; D gene uncertain. The germline CDR1 and CDR2 sequences are SGHTA and FQGNSA. V was trimmed by 5 bases and J by 5 bases, leaving 18 bases between them. CDR3 length: 15 residues. For the CDR3, the DNA is TGTGCCAGCAGCCCCCGAGTAGGATCTGGGGAGACCCAGTACTTC. Translated: CASSPRVGSGETQYF.

The V call is TRBV30, the J call TRBJ2-7; D tentatively reads TRBD1 or TRBD2 (6 bases each). V shed 5 bases and J shed 6 bases, with 11 bases lying between them. CDR1 is GTSNPN and CDR2 is SVGIG in the germline V gene (reference sequence). The length of the CDR3 is 11 residues. The CDR3 region has the DNA TGTGCCTGGTCCAGGGGAGGCGAGCAGTACTTC. It yields the protein CAWSRGGEQYF.

This clonotype appeared many times. The chain carries TRBV7-2 and TRBJ2-5, with no clear D. Between the trimmed V and J ends, which lost 2 bases and 1 base, there was a span of 8 bases. The CDR3 is made up of 14 amino acids. From germline, CDR1 is SGHTA and CDR2 FQGNSA. For the CDR3, the DNA is TGTGCCAGCAGCTTAAATCCCAGCCAAGAGACCCAGTACTTC. This translates into CASSLNPSQETQYF.

This clonotype was recorded many times. V gene TRBV11-3 combines with J gene TRBJ2-2, with a tentative D call TRBD2 (6 bases). The V end lost 6 bases, the J end lost 6 bases, and 14 bases lay between the germline ends. This CDR3 region has 14 residues. The germline V gene encodes CDR1 SGHNT and CDR2 YENEEA. DNA of the CDR3: TGTGCCAGCAGAAAAGGGGAGGAGGCCGGGGAGCTGTTTTTT. It codes for CASRKGEEAGELFF.

This clonotype was seen ten or more times. V is TRBV12-3 or TRBV12-4 and J is TRBJ2-3; no firm D call. The CDR3 has 11 amino acids. Trimming stripped 8 bases from V and 4 bases from J, with 7 bases between. The CDR3 loop reads CASLEADTQYF. The CDR3 DNA reads as TGTGCCAGCCTCGAGGCAGATACGCAGTATTTT.

This clonotype was counted ten times or more. V and J are TRBV28 and TRBJ2-7; D uncertain. This CDR3 is 15 amino acids long. V lost 1 base to trimming and J lost 4 bases, with 14 bases between them. Germline V gene data show CDR1 as MDHEN and CDR2 as SYDVKM. CDR3 in amino acids: CASSLLRHRPYEQYF. The CDR3, as DNA: TGTGCCAGCAGTTTATTGAGACATCGACCTTACGAGCAGTACTTC. Looking up the rest from reference TRBV28 and TRBJ2-7 gives the full variable domain: DVKVTQSSRYLVKRTGEKVFLECVQDMDHENMFWYRQDPGLGLRLIYFSYDVKMKEKGDIPEGYSVSREKKERFSLILESASTNQTSMYLCASSLLRHRPYEQYFGPGTRLTVT.

This clonotype was counted ten times or more. The chain has TRBV20-1 and TRBJ1-1; 11 nucleotides line up with TRBD1. V was clipped by 3 bases and J by 4 bases; unmatched bases: 4. CDR3 size: 14 residues. The germline V gene encodes CDR1 DFQATT and CDR2 SNEGSKA (reference sequence). This CDR3 reads CSASTGTGGTEAFF. In DNA, the CDR3 is TGCAGTGCTAGTACCGGGACAGGGGGCACTGAAGCTTTCTTT.

This clonotype occurred many times. V gene TRBV5-1 combines with J gene TRBJ2-7, with 7 bases that match TRBD1. The CDR3 contains 16 residues. CDR1 and CDR2 from the germline V gene are SGHRS and YFSETQ. V lost 2 bases, J lost 3 bases, and 11 bases stayed unmatched. Here the CDR3 reads CASSFPQTGPIYEQYF. The CDR3, as DNA: TGCGCCAGCAGCTTTCCCCAGACAGGGCCTATCTACGAGCAGTACTTC. The full variable domain, its missing parts supplied by reference TRBV5-1 and TRBJ2-7, is KAGVTQTPRYLIKTRGQQVTLSCSPISGHRSVSWYQQTPGQGLQFLFEYFSETQRNKGNFPGRFSGRQFSNSRSEMNVSTLELGDSALYLCASSFPQTGPIYEQYFGPGTRLTVT.

The chain employs TRBV20-1 and TRBJ1-4; D is unclear. The CDR3 totals 13 residues. Deletions cut 3 bases from V and 14 bases from J, with 19 bases between. Germline values: CDR1 DFQATT, CDR2 SNEGSKA (reference sequence). The CDR3 spells CSASPPGSKGLFF. CDR3 nucleotide sequence: TGCAGTGCTAGTCCGCCAGGCTCAAAAGGGCTGTTTTTT.

There are many counts of this clonotype. The chain uses TRBV9 and TRBJ1-3; the match to TRBD1 covers 8 bases. This CDR3 spans 15 amino acids. V gave up 4 bases and J gave up 1 base; unmatched junction bases: 4. Germline loops: CDR1 SGDLS, CDR2 YYNGEE. CDR3 sequence (DNA): TGTGCCAGCAGCACAGGGGGGGGTTCTGGAAACACCATATATTTT. Its protein is CASSTGGGSGNTIYF.

Details on this clonotype: Possible read error: a much larger clone is one base away. J is TRBJ2-3 and V is TRBV20-1; D not resolved. Trimming pared 5 bases from V and 6 bases from J, leaving 9 bases between. The CDR3 sequence is 11 residues long. The germline gives CDR1 DFQATT, CDR2 SNEGSKA (reference sequence). The CDR3, as DNA: TGCAGTGCTCTTACTGGGGATACGCAGTATTTT. Its translation: CSALTGDTQYF.

The chain is built from TRBV5-1 and TRBJ1-4; no reliable D call. Trimming stripped 0 bases from V and 0 bases from J, with 6 bases between. This CDR3 is 15 amino acids long. Per germline, CDR1 SGHRS and CDR2 YFSETQ. The CDR3 reads CASSLDGTTNEKLFF. DNA of the CDR3: TGCGCCAGCAGCTTGGACGGGACAACTAATGAAAAACTGTTTTTT. The whole variable domain, remainder taken from reference TRBV5-1 and TRBJ1-4, is KAGVTQTPRYLIKTRGQQVTLSCSPISGHRSVSWYQQTPGQGLQFLFEYFSETQRNKGNFPGRFSGRQFSNSRSEMNVSTLELGDSALYLCASSLDGTTNEKLFFGSGTQLSVL.

This clonotype has a count of ten or more. The V and J genes are TRBV5-1 and TRBJ1-1; TRBD1 aligns across 10 bases. Germline values: CDR1 SGHRS, CDR2 YFSETQ. The CDR3 length is 14 residues. V lost 4 bases to trimming and J lost 5 bases; unmatched junction nucleotides: 5. The CDR3 DNA reads TGCGCCAGCAGCCAGACAGGGGGCGGGACTGAAGCTTTCTTT. It translates to CASSQTGGGTEAFF. Complete variable domain (other parts from reference TRBV5-1 and TRBJ1-1): KAGVTQTPRYLIKTRGQQVTLSCSPISGHRSVSWYQQTPGQGLQFLFEYFSETQRNKGNFPGRFSGRQFSNSRSEMNVSTLELGDSALYLCASSQTGGGTEAFFGQGTRLTVV.

Ten or more counts support this clonotype. The chain has TRBV7-6 and TRBJ1-1; a possible D gene is TRBD1 (6 bases). The length of the CDR3 is 15 residues. Between the trimmed V and J ends, which lost 0 bases and 1 base, there was a span of 9 bases. Germline CDR1 reads SGHVS; CDR2 reads FNYEAQ. CDR3 nucleotides: TGTGCCAGCAGCTTAGCGCCGACAGGGAACACTGAAGCTTTCTTT. Residues: CASSLAPTGNTEAFF.